The 6 T cell receptor beta chains below all came from one sample that was sequenced in a study of T cell repertoires in ileal Crohn's disease. Some clones are missing from TCRdb's copy, which holds only in-frame ones; the method was immunoSEQ multiplex PCR. The table lists about 7,400 clones, 60% to 80% of them singletons. Time point given: neoterminal ileum biopsy at postoperative endoscopy, about 6 months after surgery. The sample was ileal tissue. The receptors derive from an adult with Crohn's disease.

V gene TRBV19 combines with J gene TRBJ1-2; D is perhaps TRBD1 (5 bases). V was clipped by 4 bases and J by 6 bases, with 12 bases between them. Germline CDR1 reads LNHDA; CDR2 reads SQIVND (reference sequence). The CDR3 consists of 13 residues. CDR3 region: CASSTLTENGYTF. The CDR3 DNA reads as TGTGCCAGTAGTACCCTGACAGAGAATGGCTACACCTTC.

The rearrangement links TRBV5-1 to TRBJ1-2; 8 positions agree with TRBD1. Germline V gene sequence: CDR1 SGHRS, CDR2 YFSETQ. The CDR3 is made up of 16 amino acids. The V gene end was trimmed by 5 bases and the J gene end by 0 bases; junction bases not matched to a gene: 9. DNA of the CDR3: TGCGCCAGCAGACCGGACAGGGTTAAAGCTAACTATGGCTACACCTTC. Translating gives CASRPDRVKANYGYTF.

V and J are TRBV6-6 and TRBJ1-1; no clear D. Germline CDR1 reads MNHNY; CDR2 reads SVGAGI (reference sequence). Trimming removed 6 bases from V and 1 base from J, with 9 bases in between. The CDR3 loop spans 13 amino acids. CDR3 amino acids: CASRHRQNTEAFF. In DNA, the CDR3 is TGTGCCAGCAGACACAGACAGAACACTGAAGCTTTCTTT.

This chain connects TRBV16 to TRBJ1-5, with a tentative D call TRBD1 (5 bases). The CDR3 runs to 15 residues. Germline V gives CDR1 KGHSY, CDR2 FQNENV. Trimming removed 0 bases from V and 9 bases from J, with 15 bases in between. The CDR3 region has the DNA TGTGCCAGCAGCCAATCCGGCTTTTCGGGGGGGCCCCAGCATTTT. It translates to CASSQSGFSGGPQHF.

This chain uses TRBV18 with TRBJ1-2, with 7 bases aligning to TRBD1. CDR1 is KGHSH, CDR2 LQKENI, per germline. The CDR3 is 14 amino acids. With V trimmed by 2 bases and J by 5 bases, 5 bases remained unmatched. As DNA, the CDR3 is TGTGCCAGCTCACCATCCCAGGGGGAGTATGGCTACACCTTC. It translates to CASSPSQGEYGYTF.

This clone was seen a handful of times. This chain connects TRBV2 to TRBJ1-4; the match to TRBD1 covers 7 bases. The trim removed 7 bases at V and 4 bases at J, leaving 6 bases unmatched. CDR3 length: 14 amino acids. The germline V gene encodes CDR1 SNHLY and CDR2 FYNNEI. The CDR3, as DNA: TGTGCCAGCATCCGGACAGGAAATAATGAAAAACTGTTTTTT. Its translation: CASIRTGNNEKLFF.